This entry features one TCR beta chain sequence. This table comes from immunoSEQ multiplex PCR, and its TCRdb copy is limited to in-frame clones, with some not included. The data hold roughly 20,000 clones, with roughly 91% observed a single time. The sample comes from a study of T cell changes during pregnancy in multiple sclerosis. This CDR3 is built from 14 residues. V lost 4 bases, J lost 1 base, and 5 bases stayed unmatched. Per germline, CDR1 SQVTM and CDR2 ANQGSEA. The input for sequencing was CD8+ T cells from peripheral blood mononuclear cells, taken in the first trimester of pregnancy. This clonotype was obtained from a female donor with multiple sclerosis, enrolled in a pregnancy study. The V and J genes are TRBV29-1 and TRBJ2-3; TRBD2 matches 7 bases. The CDR3: CSVAVTSGTDTQYF. As DNA, the CDR3 is TGCAGCGTTGCTGTCACTAGCGGCACAGATACGCAGTATTTT.